These 20 T cell receptor beta chains came from one sample sequenced in a study of blood T cell repertoires in COVID-19. Using immunoSEQ multiplex PCR, the repertoire was profiled, and TCRdb retains in-frame clones only, with some absent. The sample lists almost 85,000 clones, 65% to 85% occurring once. Sequenced input: peripheral blood. These receptors were obtained from an elderly man with active or convalescent COVID-19.

This rearrangement joins TRBV6-2 or TRBV6-3 to TRBJ1-1; unclear D gene. The germline V and J ends were trimmed by 4 bases and 1 base, with 10 bases remaining between them. Per germline, CDR1 MNHEY and CDR2 SVGEGT. The length of the CDR3 is 14 residues. The CDR3 bases are TGTGCCAGCAGTTGGAGGCTTGGGAACACTGAAGCTTTCTTT. Amino acid sequence: CASSWRLGNTEAFF.

The chain is built from TRBV15 and TRBJ2-5; 14 nucleotides match TRBD2. Germline lookup yields CDR1 LNHNV and CDR2 YYDKDF (reference sequence). The CDR3 spans 18 residues. V lost 2 bases, J lost 1 base, and 6 bases stayed unmatched. CDR3 loop: CATSRKGTSGSTQETQYF. For the CDR3, the DNA is TGTGCCACCAGCAGAAAAGGGACTAGCGGGAGTACCCAAGAGACCCAGTACTTC.

CDR3 loop: CSAQGRVEQYF. The CDR3 nucleotides read TGCAGTGCTCAAGGGCGGGTGGAGCAGTACTTC. The chain uses TRBV20-1 and TRBJ2-7; D is possibly TRBD2 (5 bases). V was clipped by 5 bases and J by 7 bases, with 12 bases between them. The germline V gene has CDR1 DFQATT and CDR2 SNEGSKA (reference sequence). CDR3 length: 11 residues.

Details on this clone: The junction departs from germline at one end; a sequencing error may be responsible. The chain recombines TRBV7-2 with TRBJ1-6, with TRBD1 as a possible D gene (6 bases). The germline V gene encodes CDR1 SGHTA and CDR2 FQGNSA. This CDR3 has 16 amino acids. CDR3 sequence reads: CASNLGGRGVGSPLHF. CDR3 nucleotides: TGTGCCAGCAACTTAGGGGGGAGGGGGGTAGGCTCACCCCTCCACTTT. The full variable domain, with the rest looked up from reference TRBV7-2 and TRBJ1-6, is GAGVSQSPSNKVTEKGKDVELRCDPISGHTALYWYRQSLGQGLEFLIYFQGNSAPDKSGLPSDRFSAERTGGSVSTLTIQRTQQEDSAVYLCASNLGGRGVGSPLHFGNGTRLTVT.

The rearrangement uses TRBV4-2 and TRBJ1-3, with a possible D match to TRBD1 (5 bases). Germline CDR1 LGHNA, CDR2 YNFKEQ. V was cut by 0 bases and J by 0 bases, with 18 bases left in between. The CDR3 totals 19 residues. CDR3 loop: CASSQDTGGLRGSGNTIYF. The DNA of the CDR3 is TGTGCCAGCAGCCAAGATACGGGGGGACTGCGCGGCTCTGGAAACACCATATATTTT.

The chain couples TRBV6-1 to TRBJ1-6; D not resolved. The CDR3 totals 15 residues. The V gene's germline CDR1 is MNHNS and CDR2 SASEGT. Between the trimmed V and J ends, which lost 0 bases and 10 bases, there was a span of 13 bases. The CDR3 DNA reads TGTGCCAGCAGTGAAGCGTTCTTTGGGAGGTCACCCCTCCACTTT. The encoded protein is CASSEAFFGRSPLHF.

The chain links TRBV28 to TRBJ1-5; no definite D call. Germline V gene data show CDR1 as MDHEN and CDR2 as SYDVKM. The CDR3 extends over 14 amino acids. Deletions cut 6 bases from V and 6 bases from J, with 15 bases between. For the CDR3, the DNA is TGTGCCAGCAGCCGACGGGTCGGAGGTCAGCCCCAGCATTTT. This translates into CASSRRVGGQPQHF.

The chain joins TRBV9 to TRBJ2-3; TRBD2 matches 7 bases. Germline V CDR1 and CDR2: SGDLS, YYNGEE. J was trimmed by 2 bases and V by 1 base; bases with no gene match: 1. This CDR3 region has 14 residues. CDR3 sequence reads: CASSVSGNTDTQYF. CDR3 coding DNA: TGTGCCAGCAGCGTAAGCGGGAACACAGATACGCAGTATTTT.

This chain uses TRBV30 with TRBJ2-6; unclear D gene. Germline CDR1 and CDR2: GTSNPN and SVGIG (reference sequence). The CDR3 sequence is 13 residues long. Trimming took off 4 bases at V and 1 base at J, with 5 bases between the two ends. The chain's CDR3 is CAWNPSGANVLTF. The CDR3 nucleotides are TGTGCCTGGAATCCATCTGGGGCCAACGTCCTGACTTTC.

The chain links TRBV2 to TRBJ2-3; 11 nucleotides line up with TRBD2. Germline V gene lookup returns CDR1 SNHLY and CDR2 FYNNEI. This CDR3 spans 16 amino acids. With V trimmed by 5 bases and J by 8 bases, 12 bases remained unmatched. Here the CDR3 reads CASSRLAGGGGGTQYF. For the CDR3, the DNA is TGTGCCAGCAGTAGGCTAGCGGGGGGAGGAGGTGGTACGCAGTATTTT.

The genes are TRBV27 and TRBJ2-5; maybe TRBD1 (5 bases). The germline V gene encodes CDR1 MNHEY and CDR2 SMNVEV (reference sequence). This CDR3 has 13 residues. V was clipped by 5 bases and J by 2 bases, with 9 bases between them. CDR3 nucleotide sequence: TGTGCCAGCAGTGTCGACAGACAAGAGACCCAGTACTTC. It codes for CASSVDRQETQYF.

The chain couples TRBV25-1 to TRBJ1-1; 8 nucleotides align to TRBD1. Germline V CDR1 and CDR2: MGHDK, SYGVNS. CDR3 length equals 13 residues. The junction had 4 bases not matched to a gene; V was cut back by 0 bases and J by 10 bases. Written as DNA, the CDR3 is TGTGCCAGCAGTGAATATACAGGGGGGGGAGCTTTCTTT. This translates into CASSEYTGGGAFF.

This rearrangement joins TRBV24-1 to TRBJ2-7, with 8 bases identical to TRBD1. Trimming removed 6 bases from V and 5 bases from J; junction bases left unmatched: 5. CDR3 size: 13 residues. Germline loops: CDR1 KGHDR, CDR2 SFDVKD. The DNA of the CDR3 is TGTGCCACCAGTCAGGGGGCTAGGGACGAGCAGTACTTC. Protein product: CATSQGARDEQYF.

This chain connects TRBV2 to TRBJ2-2, with 11 bases that match TRBD2. This CDR3 comprises 17 residues. Germline lookup yields CDR1 SNHLY and CDR2 FYNNEI. After removal of 2 bases from V and 1 base from J, the junction contained 3 bases not matched to a gene. The CDR3 is CASSETSGGMNTGELFF. CDR3 DNA: TGTGCCAGCAGTGAAACTAGCGGGGGAATGAACACCGGGGAGCTGTTTTTT.

J is TRBJ2-1 and V is TRBV18; D call uncertain. The CDR3 totals 15 residues. Trimming pared 3 bases from V and 4 bases from J, leaving 13 bases between. In germline, CDR1 is KGHSH, CDR2 LQKENI. The CDR3, as DNA: TGTGCCAGCTCACCCTCACAGAACCAATACAATGAGCAGTTCTTC. This translates into CASSPSQNQYNEQFF.

The gene calls are TRBV18 and TRBJ1-2; D not resolved. The CDR3 is 12 residues long. Germline CDR1 is KGHSH and CDR2 is LQKENI. The V gene lost 3 bases and the J gene lost 3 bases, with 5 bases spanning the gap. The CDR3 DNA reads TGTGCCAGCTCACCGCGGGACTATGGCTACACCTTC. This gives the protein CASSPRDYGYTF.

There are a few counts of this clone. The J gene is TRBJ1-1, the V gene TRBV19; tentative D call: TRBD1 (6 bases). V lost 5 bases and J 0 bases, leaving 16 bases between the germline ends. Germline V lookup: CDR1 LNHDA, CDR2 SQIVND (reference sequence). The CDR3 is 16 amino acids. The CDR3: CASSPTGRGMNTEAFF. The CDR3 nucleotides read TGTGCCAGTAGTCCTACAGGGAGGGGAATGAACACTGAAGCTTTCTTT.

The chain couples TRBV11-3 to TRBJ2-1, with TRBD2 matching over 13 bases. The V gene end was trimmed by 5 bases and the J gene end by 4 bases; junction bases not matched to a gene: 5. Germline assignment: CDR1 SGHNT and CDR2 YENEEA. This CDR3 comprises 16 residues. CDR3 in DNA: TGTGCCAGCAGCATGGGACTAGCGGGGTCTTACAATGAGCAGTTCTTC. Protein product: CASSMGLAGSYNEQFF.

The rearrangement uses TRBV5-4 and TRBJ2-7, with TRBD2 matching over 7 bases. Losses at the gene ends were 3 bases for V and 4 bases for J; bases not matched to a gene: 4. The CDR3 contains 13 residues. Germline-derived CDR1 and CDR2 are SGHNT and YYREEE (reference sequence). This chain's CDR3 is CASSYARGYEQYF. Here the CDR3 DNA reads TGTGCCAGCAGCTACGCGCGGGGGTACGAGCAGTACTTC. Based on the CDR3 plus reference TRBV5-4 and TRBJ2-7, the full variable domain is ETGVTQSPTHLIKTRGQQVTLRCSSQSGHNTVSWYQQALGQGPQFIFQYYREEENGRGNFPPRFSGLQFPNYSSELNVNALELDDSALYLCASSYARGYEQYFGPGTRLTVT.

V usage is TRBV5-1 and J usage is TRBJ2-1; 11 bases match TRBD2. The length of the CDR3 is 15 residues. The junction had 5 bases not matched to a gene; V was cut back by 3 bases and J by 6 bases. Germline CDR1 is SGHRS and CDR2 is YFSETQ. CDR3 residues: CASSSLAGEVNEQFF. CDR3 in DNA: TGCGCCAGCAGCTCACTAGCGGGAGAAGTCAATGAGCAGTTCTTC.